These 7 T cell receptor beta chains share one sample of origin, sequenced in a study of blood T cell repertoires in COVID-19. Sequencing used immunoSEQ multiplex PCR; TCRdb keeps in-frame clones, though not all of them. Seen here are 200,000 to 250,000 clones, roughly nine tenths observed once, and the top ten hold roughly 3.2%. Sequencing was performed on PBMCs or T cells enriched from blood (not recorded which). These receptors all stem from a woman aged 50 to 60 in a cohort exposed to, infected with or recovered from COVID-19 (not recorded which).

The chain combines TRBV5-1 with TRBJ2-7; 15 bases map to TRBD2. Germline assignment: CDR1 SGHRS and CDR2 YFSETQ. The ends lost 3 bases at V and 7 bases at J; junction bases unmatched: 17. The CDR3 length is 19 residues. The CDR3 DNA reads as TGCGCCAGCAGCTCCCCTCCGGGACTAGCGGGGGGAGCACTACGGGAGCAGTACTTC. The encoded protein is CASSSPPGLAGGALREQYF.

The gene calls are TRBV5-4 and TRBJ2-7; D may be TRBD2 (5 bases). The CDR3 sequence is 15 residues long. CDR1 is SGHNT and CDR2 is YYREEE in the germline V gene (reference sequence). Trimming removed 0 bases from V and 6 bases from J, with 16 bases in between. The CDR3 nucleotides read TGTGCCAGCAGCTTGGCCGGAGGTGATGGGGTCGAGCAGTACTTC. Its protein is CASSLAGGDGVEQYF.

This chain joins TRBV6-5 and TRBJ1-1; TRBD1 matches 9 bases. The CDR3 spans 13 residues. V trimming: 4 bases; J trimming: 11 bases; junction bases outside the gene matches: 8. CDR1 and CDR2 from the germline V gene are MNHEY and SVGAGI. The CDR3 region has the DNA TGTGCCAGCAGTTTTCGAGGGACAGGGTGGGCTTTCTTT. Translated: CASSFRGTGWAFF.

The rearrangement links TRBV28 to TRBJ2-4; 10 bases are a match to TRBD2. The CDR3 consists of 16 residues. The junction had 8 bases not matched to a gene; V was cut back by 6 bases and J by 3 bases. The germline CDR1 and CDR2 sequences are MDHEN and SYDVKM. The CDR3 nucleotides are TGTGCCAGCAGACCTAGCGGGGGATCGGGCAAAAACATTCAGTACTTC. It codes for CASRPSGGSGKNIQYF.

This rearrangement joins TRBV7-2 to TRBJ1-2; D is unresolved. With 4 bases removed from V and 7 bases from J, the gap between germline ends came to 16 bases. The germline V gene encodes CDR1 SGHTA and CDR2 FQGNSA. The CDR3 has 14 residues. DNA of the CDR3: TGTGCCAGCAGCTCCGGACTTTTAACGGGTGGCTACACCTTC. Translating gives CASSSGLLTGGYTF.

This chain uses TRBV28 with TRBJ1-5; possibly TRBD1 for D (6 bases). The V gene's germline CDR1 is MDHEN and CDR2 SYDVKM. V was pared by 5 bases and J by 11 bases, with 19 bases between. The CDR3 runs to 14 residues. The CDR3 is CASSHQGTALAQHF. The CDR3 DNA sequence: TGTGCCAGCAGTCACCAGGGGACGGCTCTGGCCCAGCATTTT.

In its sample, this clone was seen many times. V is TRBV5-1 and J is TRBJ2-2; tentatively, D is TRBD1 (5 bases). This CDR3 contains 17 residues. The V end lost 3 bases, the J end lost 1 base, and 16 bases lay between the germline ends. Germline V CDR1 and CDR2: SGHRS, YFSETQ. CDR3 loop: CASSSMLRTGNTGELFF. The CDR3 nucleotides read TGCGCCAGCAGCTCGATGCTCAGAACAGGGAACACCGGGGAGCTGTTTTTT. Filled out from reference TRBV5-1 and TRBJ2-2, the complete variable domain reads KAGVTQTPRYLIKTRGQQVTLSCSPISGHRSVSWYQQTPGQGLQFLFEYFSETQRNKGNFPGRFSGRQFSNSRSEMNVSTLELGDSALYLCASSSMLRTGNTGELFFGEGSRLTVL.